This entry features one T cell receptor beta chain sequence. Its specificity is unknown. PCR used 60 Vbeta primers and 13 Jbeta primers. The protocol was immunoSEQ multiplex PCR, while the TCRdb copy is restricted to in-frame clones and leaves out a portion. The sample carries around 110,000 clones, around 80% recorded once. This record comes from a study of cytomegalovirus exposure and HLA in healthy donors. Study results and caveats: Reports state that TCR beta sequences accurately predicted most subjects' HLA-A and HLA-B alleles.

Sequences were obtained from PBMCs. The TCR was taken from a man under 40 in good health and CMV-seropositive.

The CDR3 region has the DNA TGTGCCAGCAGCTTTCAGACAGGGGGCAACACTGAAGCTTTCTTT. Protein: CASSFQTGGNTEAFF. V gene TRBV7-6 combines with J gene TRBJ1-1, with 10 bases aligning to TRBD1. This CDR3 is built from 15 residues. The V gene end was trimmed by 3 bases and the J gene end by 2 bases; junction bases not matched to a gene: 3. Germline CDR1 is SGHVS and CDR2 is FNYEAQ.